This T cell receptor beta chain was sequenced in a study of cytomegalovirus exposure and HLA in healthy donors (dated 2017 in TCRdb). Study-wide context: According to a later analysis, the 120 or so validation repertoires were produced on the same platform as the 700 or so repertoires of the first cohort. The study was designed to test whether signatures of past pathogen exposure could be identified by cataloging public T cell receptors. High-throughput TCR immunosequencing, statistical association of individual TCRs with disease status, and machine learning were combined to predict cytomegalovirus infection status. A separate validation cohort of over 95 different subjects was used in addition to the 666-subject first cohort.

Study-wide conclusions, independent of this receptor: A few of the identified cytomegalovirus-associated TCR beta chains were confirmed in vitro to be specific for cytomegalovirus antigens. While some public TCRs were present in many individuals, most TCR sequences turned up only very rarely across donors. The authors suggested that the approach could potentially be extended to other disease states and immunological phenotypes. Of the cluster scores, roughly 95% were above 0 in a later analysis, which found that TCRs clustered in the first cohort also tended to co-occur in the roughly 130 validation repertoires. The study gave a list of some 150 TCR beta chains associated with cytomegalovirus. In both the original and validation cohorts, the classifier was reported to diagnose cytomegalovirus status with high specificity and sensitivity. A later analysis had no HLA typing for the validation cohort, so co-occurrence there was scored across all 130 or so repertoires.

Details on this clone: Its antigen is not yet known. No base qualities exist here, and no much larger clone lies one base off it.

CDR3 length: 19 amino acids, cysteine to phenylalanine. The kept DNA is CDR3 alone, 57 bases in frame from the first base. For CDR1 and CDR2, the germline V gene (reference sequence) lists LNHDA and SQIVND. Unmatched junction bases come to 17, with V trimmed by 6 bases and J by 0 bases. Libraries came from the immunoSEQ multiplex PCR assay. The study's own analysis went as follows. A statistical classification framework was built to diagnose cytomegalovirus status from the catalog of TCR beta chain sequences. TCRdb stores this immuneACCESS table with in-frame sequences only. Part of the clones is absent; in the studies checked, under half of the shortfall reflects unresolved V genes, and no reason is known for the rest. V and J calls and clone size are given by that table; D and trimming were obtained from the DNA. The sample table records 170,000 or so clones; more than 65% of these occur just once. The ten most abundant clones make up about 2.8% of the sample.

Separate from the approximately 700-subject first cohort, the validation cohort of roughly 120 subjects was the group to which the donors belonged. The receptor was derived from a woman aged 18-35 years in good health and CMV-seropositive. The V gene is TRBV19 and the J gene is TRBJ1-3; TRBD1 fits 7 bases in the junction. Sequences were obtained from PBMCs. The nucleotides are TGTGCCAGTAGCCCCCCCCCGCTCGGACAGGCAAACTCTGGAAACACCATATATTTT. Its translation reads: CASSPPPLGQANSGNTIYF.